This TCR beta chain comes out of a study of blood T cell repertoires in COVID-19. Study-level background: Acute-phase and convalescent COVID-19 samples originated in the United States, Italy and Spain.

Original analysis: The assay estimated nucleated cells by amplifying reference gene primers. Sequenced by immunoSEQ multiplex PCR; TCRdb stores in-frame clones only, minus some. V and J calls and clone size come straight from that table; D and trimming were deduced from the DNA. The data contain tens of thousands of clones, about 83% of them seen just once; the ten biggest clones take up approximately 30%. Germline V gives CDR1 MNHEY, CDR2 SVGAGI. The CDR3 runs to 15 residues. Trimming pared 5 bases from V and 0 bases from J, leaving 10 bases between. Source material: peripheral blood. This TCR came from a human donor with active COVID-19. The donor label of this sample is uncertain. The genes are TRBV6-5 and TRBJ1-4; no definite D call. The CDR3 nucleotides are TGTGCCAGCAGTCAGACATCAACAACTAATGAAAAACTGTTTTTT. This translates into CASSQTSTTNEKLFF.